The rows below give T cell receptor beta chains drawn from one sample of a study of blood T cell repertoires in COVID-19. Here immunoSEQ multiplex PCR was the method, and the copy in TCRdb shows in-frame clones only, minus some. Of about 300,000 clones in the sample, around 88% were seen once. The sample was peripheral blood. These receptor sequences come from a woman in her twenties or thirties who had recovered from COVID-19. The CDR3 runs from the conserved cysteine through the conserved F or W. Fields, in order: J gene, clone size, V gene, D gene, CDR3 protein, CDR3 DNA. D genes are given only for firm matches. The size of a clone is reported for some rows only, either as once, few or many, or as a class for expanded clones.

TRBJ1-2,-,TRBV28,TRBD1,CASSEGQNYGYTF,TGTGCCAGCAGTGAGGGACAGAACTATGGCTACACCTTC
TRBJ2-3,-,TRBV30,-,CAWTVVVGTDTQYF,TGTGCCTGGACGGTTGTCGTGGGCACAGATACGCAGTATTTT
TRBJ2-2,-,TRBV6-5,TRBD1,CATYRGEGGELFF,TGTGCCACCTACAGGGGCGAGGGCGGGGAGCTGTTTTTT
TRBJ1-5,-,TRBV19,-,CASNTGPANQPQHF,TGTGCCAGTAACACAGGGCCGGCGAATCAGCCCCAGCATTTT
TRBJ1-1,once,TRBV2,-,CASSEEAGANTEAFF,TGTGCCAGCAGTGAAGAGGCGGGGGCGAACACTGAAGCTTTCTTT
TRBJ2-3,-,TRBV5-1,TRBD2,CASGAGTSGSDTQYF,TGCGCCAGCGGTGCCGGGACTAGTGGTTCAGATACGCAGTATTTT
TRBJ1-6,-,TRBV6-5,TRBD1,CASRKDRGLNSPLHF,TGTGCCAGCAGGAAGGACAGGGGGCTTAATTCACCCCTCCACTTT
TRBJ1-1,-,TRBV15,TRBD1,CATSRALTGSTEAFF,TGTGCCACCAGCAGGGCTTTGACAGGGAGTACTGAAGCTTTCTTT
TRBJ1-2,-,TRBV7-9,TRBD1,CASSWLDREANYGYTF,TGTGCCAGCAGCTGGCTCGACAGGGAAGCTAACTATGGCTACACCTTC
TRBJ2-5,-,TRBV5-4,TRBD2,CASSGTREETQYF,TGTGCCAGCAGCGGGACTAGGGAAGAGACCCAGTACTTC
TRBJ1-3,few,TRBV5-8,TRBD1,CASSLGTDFSGNTIYF,TGTGCCAGCAGCTTAGGGACAGACTTCTCTGGAAACACCATATATTTT
TRBJ1-5,-,TRBV12-3/TRBV12-4,-,CASSSHNQPQHF,TGTGCCAGCAGTTCCCACAATCAGCCCCAGCATTTT
TRBJ2-3,-,TRBV7-9,TRBD2,CASSSTRGGADTQYF,TGTGCCAGCAGCTCGACTAGGGGAGGGGCAGATACGCAGTATTTT
TRBJ1-6,-,TRBV5-6,-,CASSLADINSPLHF,TGTGCCAGCAGCTTGGCCGACATAAATTCACCCCTCCACTTT
TRBJ1-1,-,TRBV19,-,CASRIRQNTEAFF,TGTGCCAGTCGCATAAGACAGAACACTGAAGCTTTCTTT
TRBJ1-2,few,TRBV7-3,-,CASSLGQDYGYTF,TGTGCCAGCAGCTTAGGGCAGGACTATGGCTACACCTTC
TRBJ2-1,-,TRBV29-1,TRBD2,CSVGPSGGIDEQFF,TGCAGCGTTGGTCCTAGCGGGGGGATCGATGAGCAGTTCTTC
TRBJ1-5,-,TRBV28,-,CASSTAGAFQPQHF,TGTGCCAGCAGTACCGCGGGGGCCTTTCAGCCCCAGCATTTT
TRBJ2-1,-,TRBV7-3,TRBD2,CASSVDLADNEQFF,TGTGCCAGCAGCGTCGATCTAGCGGACAATGAGCAGTTCTTC
TRBJ1-4,few,TRBV14,-,CASSHSGEKLFF,TGTGCCAGCAGCCACAGCGGTGAAAAACTGTTTTTT
TRBJ2-1,-,TRBV18,TRBD2,CASSPSGGRTYNEQFF,TGTGCCAGCTCACCTAGCGGGGGGCGGACCTACAATGAGCAGTTCTTC
TRBJ2-5,-,TRBV28,-,CASNNRETQYF,TGTGCCAGCAATAACCGGGAGACCCAGTACTTC
TRBJ1-4,-,TRBV5-1,TRBD1,CASSPGQGVKLFF,TGCGCCAGCAGCCCGGGACAGGGTGTAAAACTGTTTTTT
TRBJ2-7,-,TRBV19,TRBD1,CASSIGQGTYEQYF,TGTGCCAGTAGTATCGGACAGGGCACCTACGAGCAGTACTTC
TRBJ2-5,-,TRBV13,TRBD1,CASSEGAQETQYF,TGTGCCAGTTCAGAGGGGGCCCAAGAGACCCAGTACTTC
TRBJ2-2,-,TRBV5-4,-,CASSVGGRTGELFF,TGTGCCAGCAGTGTGGGGGGGCGAACCGGGGAGCTGTTTTTT
TRBJ2-7,-,TRBV3-1/TRBV3-2,-,CASSRGGAASSYEQYF,TGTGCCAGCAGCCGAGGGGGGGCAGCCAGCTCCTACGAGCAGTACTTC
TRBJ2-3,-,TRBV5-1,TRBD2,CASSLAQRGGRDTQYF,TGCGCCAGCAGCTTGGCCCAGCGGGGGGGCAGGGATACGCAGTATTTT
TRBJ1-1,-,TRBV2,-,CASSVNPGERSF,TGTGCCAGCAGTGTAAATCCGGGGGAGCGCAGCTTT
TRBJ1-6,-,TRBV29-1,-,CSTSRGANSPLHF,TGCAGCACCTCCAGGGGCGCCAATTCACCCCTCCACTTT
TRBJ1-2,-,TRBV13,-,CASSLLVSYGYTF,TGTGCCAGCAGCTTACTCGTTAGCTATGGCTACACCTTC
TRBJ1-5,-,TRBV28,-,CASRQGNSNQPQHF,TGTGCCAGCAGACAGGGAAATAGCAATCAGCCCCAGCATTTT
TRBJ2-7,-,TRBV27,-,CASSLSWDTYEQYF,TGTGCCAGCAGTTTATCATGGGACACCTACGAGCAGTACTTC
TRBJ2-7,-,TRBV10-1,-,CASPGGLAEQYF,TGCGCCAGCCCGGGGGGCCTAGCCGAGCAGTACTTC
TRBJ2-2,-,TRBV30,TRBD2,CAWTSGTNTGELFF,TGTGCCTGGACTAGCGGAACGAACACCGGGGAGCTGTTTTTT
TRBJ2-2,-,TRBV4-3,TRBD1,CASSPTTGGINTGELFF,TGCGCCAGCAGCCCTACGACAGGGGGCATAAACACCGGGGAGCTGTTTTTT
TRBJ1-2,-,TRBV6-1,-,CASSERPPGGVIGYGYTF,TGTGCCAGCAGTGAACGACCCCCCGGAGGGGTTATAGGCTATGGCTACACCTTC
TRBJ1-2,-,TRBV19,-,CASSIDPTGTYGYTF,TGTGCCAGTAGTATAGATCCCACAGGGACCTATGGCTACACCTTC
TRBJ2-1,-,TRBV2,TRBD2,CASSDWDGGASEQFF,TGTGCCAGCAGTGATTGGGACGGGGGGGCCTCCGAGCAGTTCTTC
TRBJ2-7,once,TRBV2,-,CASSDDEQGFSYEQYF,TGTGCCAGCAGTGATGACGAACAGGGTTTCTCCTACGAGCAGTACTTC
TRBJ2-7,-,TRBV5-5,-,CASSLYAREQYF,TGTGCCAGCAGCTTATACGCGCGAGAGCAGTACTTC
TRBJ1-2,-,TRBV7-2,TRBD1,CASSLAQGARSGGGYTF,TGTGCCAGCAGCTTAGCACAGGGGGCGCGGTCGGGAGGTGGCTACACCTTC
TRBJ1-1,-,TRBV7-8,TRBD1,CASSLYRGTEAFF,TGTGCCAGCAGCTTATACAGGGGCACTGAAGCTTTCTTT
TRBJ1-4,-,TRBV5-1,TRBD1,CASSGRDRGEKLFF,TGCGCCAGCAGCGGAAGGGACAGAGGTGAAAAACTGTTTTTT
TRBJ1-1,-,TRBV7-9,-,CASSLSDTEAFF,TGTGCCAGCAGCTTATCAGACACTGAAGCTTTCTTT
TRBJ2-1,-,TRBV7-3,-,CASRDTSQIRNEQFF,TGTGCCAGCAGAGATACTAGCCAGATTCGCAATGAGCAGTTCTTC
TRBJ2-3,-,TRBV7-9,TRBD2,CASSYISRGTSGTDTQYF,TGTGCCAGCAGCTATATTAGTAGAGGGACTAGCGGCACAGATACGCAGTATTTT
TRBJ1-1,-,TRBV28,TRBD1,CASSSMTGGWDTEAFF,TGTGCCAGCAGTTCCATGACAGGGGGCTGGGACACTGAAGCTTTCTTT
TRBJ2-3,few,TRBV5-1,-,CASSSGTSTDTQYF,TGCGCCAGCAGCTCCGGGACTAGCACAGATACGCAGTATTTT
TRBJ2-3,-,TRBV29-1,TRBD1,CSVDFGQGLSTDTQYF,TGCAGCGTTGATTTTGGACAGGGTTTGAGCACAGATACGCAGTATTTT
TRBJ2-3,-,TRBV19,-,CASNDEAGGTDTQYF,TGTGCCAGTAATGATGAGGCAGGGGGCACAGATACGCAGTATTTT